This T cell receptor beta chain is drawn from a study of T cells of healthy individuals. TCRdb ran MiXCR on the 5' RACE reads and lists one entry per CDR3 protein. The profile shows 75,000 to 95,000 distinct CDR3 sequences, approximately 5.4% of them singletons. The germline gives CDR1 LGHDT, CDR2 YNNKEL (reference sequence). The ends were cut back, 1 base at V and 0 bases at J, with 10 bases in the middle. The CDR3 spans 15 residues. The TCR originated in a female donor in good health. The J gene is TRBJ2-7, the V gene TRBV3-1, with unresolved D. This CDR3 is CASSQGRTSSYEQYF. The CDR3 DNA follows: TGTGCCAGCAGCCAAGGGCGAACCAGCTCCTACGAGCAGTACTTC.